This T cell receptor (beta chain) originates from a study of blood T cell repertoires in COVID-19. The data were produced by immunoSEQ multiplex PCR, yet TCRdb's version contains in-frame clones alone and is incomplete. The table includes roughly 50,000 clones, approximately 89% detected once. The junction had 7 bases not matched to a gene; V was cut back by 3 bases and J by 6 bases. Germline V gene sequence: CDR1 LNHDA, CDR2 SQIVND (reference sequence). This CDR3 region has 17 residues. The chain carries TRBV19 and TRBJ2-1, with 14 bases fitting TRBD2. The TCR was taken from a woman aged 60-70 years with active COVID-19. The sample comprised peripheral blood. The CDR3 spells CASSMMGLAGASNEQFF. CDR3 coding DNA: TGTGCCAGTAGTATGATGGGACTAGCGGGGGCCAGCAATGAGCAGTTCTTC.